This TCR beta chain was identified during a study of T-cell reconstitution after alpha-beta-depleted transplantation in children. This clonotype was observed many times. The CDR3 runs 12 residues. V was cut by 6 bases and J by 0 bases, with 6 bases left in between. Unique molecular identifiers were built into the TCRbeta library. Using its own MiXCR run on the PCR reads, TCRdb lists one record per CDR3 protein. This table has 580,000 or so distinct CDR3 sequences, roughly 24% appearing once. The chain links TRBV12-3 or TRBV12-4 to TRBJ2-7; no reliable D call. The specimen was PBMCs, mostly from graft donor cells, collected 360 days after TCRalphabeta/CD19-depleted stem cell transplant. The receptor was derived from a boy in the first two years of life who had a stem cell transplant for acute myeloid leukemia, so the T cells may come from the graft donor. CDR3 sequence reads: CASSPSSYEQYF. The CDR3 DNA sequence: TGTGCCAGCAGCCCTAGCTCCTACGAGCAGTACTTC.